This T cell receptor (beta chain) came from a study of blood T cells in healthy people across ages. A second PCR, run for roughly 7 to 11 cycles, used a sample-barcoded 5' primer plus a J-beta primer mix. Template switching added a 12-random-nucleotide identifier to every cDNA molecule. TCRdb reprocessed the 5' RACE reads via MiXCR and lists one record per CDR3 protein. The sample holds more than 650,000 distinct CDR3 sequences, about 53% seen once. Concerning this clonotype: Its matching antigen is unknown.

Per sample, at least 6 micrograms of total RNA were extracted. Regarding the study as a whole: There were more naive CD4+ cells and higher diversity in long-lived donors than in aged donors.

The TCR comes from a man older than 75 in good health. The sequenced sample was blood.

CDR3 amino acids: CASSVGDLVTYEQYF. CDR3 DNA: TGTGCCAGCAGCGTAGGCGACCTGGTAACCTACGAGCAGTACTTC. The chain uses TRBV9 and TRBJ2-7; D not certain. Per the germline V gene, CDR1 is SGDLS and CDR2 is YYNGEE. The CDR3 loop spans 15 amino acids. Trimming pared 0 bases from V and 2 bases from J, leaving 12 bases between.